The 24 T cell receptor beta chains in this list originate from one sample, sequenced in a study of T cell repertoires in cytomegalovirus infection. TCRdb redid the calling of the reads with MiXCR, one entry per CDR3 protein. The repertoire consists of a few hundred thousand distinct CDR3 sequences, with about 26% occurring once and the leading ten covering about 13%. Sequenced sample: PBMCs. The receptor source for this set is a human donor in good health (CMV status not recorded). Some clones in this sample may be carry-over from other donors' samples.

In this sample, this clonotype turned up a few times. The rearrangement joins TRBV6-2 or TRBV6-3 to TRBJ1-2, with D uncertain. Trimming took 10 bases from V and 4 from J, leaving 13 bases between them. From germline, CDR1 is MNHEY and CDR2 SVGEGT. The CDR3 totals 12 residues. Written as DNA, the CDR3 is TGTGCCACCGCCGATTCAACCTATGGCTACACCTTC. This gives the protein CATADSTYGYTF.

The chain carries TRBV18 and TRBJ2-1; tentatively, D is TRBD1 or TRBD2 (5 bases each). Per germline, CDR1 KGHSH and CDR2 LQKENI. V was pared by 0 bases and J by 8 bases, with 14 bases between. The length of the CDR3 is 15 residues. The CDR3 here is CASSPPGPHTDEQFF. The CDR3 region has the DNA TGTGCCAGCTCACCACCGGGACCGCATACCGATGAGCAGTTCTTC.

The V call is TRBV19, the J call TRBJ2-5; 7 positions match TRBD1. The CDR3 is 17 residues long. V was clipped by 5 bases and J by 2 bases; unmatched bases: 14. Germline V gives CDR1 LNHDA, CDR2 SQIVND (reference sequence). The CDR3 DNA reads TGTGCCAGTAGTTTATCTACAGGGGCCACGACTCAAGAGACCCAGTACTTC. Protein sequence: CASSLSTGATTQETQYF.

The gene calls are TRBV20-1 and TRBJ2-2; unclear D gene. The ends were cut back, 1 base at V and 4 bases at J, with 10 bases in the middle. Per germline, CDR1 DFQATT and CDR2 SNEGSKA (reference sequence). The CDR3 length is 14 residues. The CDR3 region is CSARVLSFTGELFF. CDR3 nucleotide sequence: TGCAGTGCTAGAGTTCTTAGTTTCACCGGGGAGCTGTTTTTT.

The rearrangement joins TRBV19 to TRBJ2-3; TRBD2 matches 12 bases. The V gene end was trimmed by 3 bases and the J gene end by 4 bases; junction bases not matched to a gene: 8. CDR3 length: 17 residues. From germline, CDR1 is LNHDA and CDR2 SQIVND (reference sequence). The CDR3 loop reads CASSIGATSGRPDTQYF. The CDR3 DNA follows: TGTGCCAGTAGTATCGGGGCGACTAGCGGGAGACCAGATACGCAGTATTTT.

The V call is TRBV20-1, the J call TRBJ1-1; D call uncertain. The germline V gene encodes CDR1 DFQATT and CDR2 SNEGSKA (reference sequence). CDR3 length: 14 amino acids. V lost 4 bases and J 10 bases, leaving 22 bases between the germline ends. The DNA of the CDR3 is TGCAGTGCTAAAATACCGGGATCCCCCTCGCGAGCTTTCTTT. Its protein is CSAKIPGSPSRAFF.

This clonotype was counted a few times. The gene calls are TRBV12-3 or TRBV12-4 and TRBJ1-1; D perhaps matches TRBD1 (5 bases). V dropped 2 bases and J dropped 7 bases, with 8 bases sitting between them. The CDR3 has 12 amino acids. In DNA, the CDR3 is TGTGCCAGCAGTTTATGGGGCCTTGAAGCTTTCTTT. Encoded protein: CASSLWGLEAFF.

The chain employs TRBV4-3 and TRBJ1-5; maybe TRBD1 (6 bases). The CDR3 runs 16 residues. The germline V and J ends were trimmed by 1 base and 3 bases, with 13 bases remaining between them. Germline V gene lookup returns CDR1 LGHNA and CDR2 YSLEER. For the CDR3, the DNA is TGCGCCAGCAGCCAAGCGTACAGGGCCGACAATCAGCCCCAGCATTTT. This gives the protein CASSQAYRADNQPQHF.

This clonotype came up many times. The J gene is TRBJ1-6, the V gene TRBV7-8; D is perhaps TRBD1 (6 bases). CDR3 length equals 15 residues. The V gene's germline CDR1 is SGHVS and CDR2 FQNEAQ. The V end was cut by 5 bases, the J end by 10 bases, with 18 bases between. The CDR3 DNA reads TGTGCCAGCAGCGGGGACGGGGGCGTTGGGTCACCCCTCCACTTT. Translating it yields CASSGDGGVGSPLHF. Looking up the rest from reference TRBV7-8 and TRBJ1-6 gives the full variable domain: GAGVSQSPRYKVAKRGQDVALRCDPISGHVSLFWYQQALGQGPEFLTYFQNEAQLDKSGLPSDRFFAERPEGSVSTLKIQRTQQEDSAVYLCASSGDGGVGSPLHFGNGTRLTVT.

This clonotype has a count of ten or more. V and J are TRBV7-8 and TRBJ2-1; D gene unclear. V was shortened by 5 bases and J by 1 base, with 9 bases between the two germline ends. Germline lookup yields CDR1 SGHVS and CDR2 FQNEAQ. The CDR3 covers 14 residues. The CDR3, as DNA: TGTGCCAGCAGCGAGGACCGTTCCTACAATGAGCAGTTCTTC. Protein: CASSEDRSYNEQFF.

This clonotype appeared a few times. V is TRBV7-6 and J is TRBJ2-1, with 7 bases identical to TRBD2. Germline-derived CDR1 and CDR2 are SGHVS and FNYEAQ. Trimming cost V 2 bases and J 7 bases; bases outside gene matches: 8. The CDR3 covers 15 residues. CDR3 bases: TGTGCCAGCAGCTTAAGAGCGGGATTCATAAATGAGCAGTTCTTC. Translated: CASSLRAGFINEQFF. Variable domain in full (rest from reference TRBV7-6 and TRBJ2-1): GAGVSQSPRYKVTKRGQDVALRCDPISGHVSLYWYRQALGQGPEFLTYFNYEAQQDKSGLPNDRFSAERPEGSISTLTIQRTEQRDSAMYRCASSLRAGFINEQFFGPGTRLTVL.

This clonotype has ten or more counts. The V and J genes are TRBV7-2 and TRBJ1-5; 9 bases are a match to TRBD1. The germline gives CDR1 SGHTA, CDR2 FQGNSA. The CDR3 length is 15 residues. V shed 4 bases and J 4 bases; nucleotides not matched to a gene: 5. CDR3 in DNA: TGTGCCAGCAGCTCCTTCGGACAGGGGAATCAGCCCCAGCATTTT. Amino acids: CASSSFGQGNQPQHF.

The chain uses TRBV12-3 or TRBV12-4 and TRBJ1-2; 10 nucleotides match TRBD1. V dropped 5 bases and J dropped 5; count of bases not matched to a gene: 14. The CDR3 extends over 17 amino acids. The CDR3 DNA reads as TGTGCCAGCAGTCAGACCGGGACAGGGGTCACTGGGTATGGCTACACCTTC. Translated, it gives CASSQTGTGVTGYGYTF.

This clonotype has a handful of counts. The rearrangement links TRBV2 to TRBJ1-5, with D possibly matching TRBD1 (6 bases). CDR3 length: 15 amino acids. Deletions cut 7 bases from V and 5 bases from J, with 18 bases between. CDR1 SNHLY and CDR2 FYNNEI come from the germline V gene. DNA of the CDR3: TGTGCCAGCACCGCCTCAAGGACAGCTCATCAGCCCCAGCATTTT. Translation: CASTASRTAHQPQHF.

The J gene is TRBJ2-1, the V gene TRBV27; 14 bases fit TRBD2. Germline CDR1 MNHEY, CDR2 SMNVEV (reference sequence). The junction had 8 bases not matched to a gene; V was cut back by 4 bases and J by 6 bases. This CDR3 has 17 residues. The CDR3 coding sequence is TGTGCCAGCAGTTCCCGACTAGCGGGAGGGCCTAGCAATGAGCAGTTCTTC. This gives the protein CASSSRLAGGPSNEQFF.

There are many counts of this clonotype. In DNA, the CDR3 is TGTGCCAGTAGTATAAGGTCGGACAGCGGGTTGTCCGACTACAATGAGCAGTTCTTC. The encoded protein is CASSIRSDSGLSDYNEQFF. The V call is TRBV19, the J call TRBJ2-1; tentatively, D is TRBD1 or TRBD2 (6 bases each). The CDR3 runs 19 residues. Deletions cut 2 bases from V and 3 bases from J, with 23 bases between. The germline gives CDR1 LNHDA, CDR2 SQIVND (reference sequence). The whole variable domain, filled in from reference TRBV19 and TRBJ2-1, reads DGGITQSPKYLFRKEGQNVTLSCEQNLNHDAMYWYRQDPGQGLRLIYYSQIVNDFQKGDIAEGYSVSREKKESFPLTVTSAQKNPTAFYLCASSIRSDSGLSDYNEQFFGPGTRLTVL.

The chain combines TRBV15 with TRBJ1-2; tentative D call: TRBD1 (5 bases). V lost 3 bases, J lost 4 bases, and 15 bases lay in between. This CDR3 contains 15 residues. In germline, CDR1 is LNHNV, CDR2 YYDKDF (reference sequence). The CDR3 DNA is TGTGCCACCAGCAGCCCAAGCGGGGGGGGCTATGGCTACACCTTC. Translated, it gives CATSSPSGGGYGYTF.

CDR3 residues: CASRPPGQDFYGYTF. In nucleotides, the CDR3 is TGTGCCAGCAGGCCTCCGGGACAGGACTTCTATGGCTACACCTTC. The V gene is TRBV12-3 or TRBV12-4, the J gene TRBJ1-2, with 8 bases identical to TRBD1. The trim removed 6 bases at V and 4 bases at J, leaving 10 bases unmatched. The CDR3 is made up of 15 amino acids.

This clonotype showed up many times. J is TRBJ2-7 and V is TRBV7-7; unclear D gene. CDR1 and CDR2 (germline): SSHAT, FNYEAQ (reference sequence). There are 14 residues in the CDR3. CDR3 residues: CASNVSQETYEQYV. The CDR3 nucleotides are TGTGCTAGCAACGTTAGTCAGGAGACCTACGAGCAGTACGTC.

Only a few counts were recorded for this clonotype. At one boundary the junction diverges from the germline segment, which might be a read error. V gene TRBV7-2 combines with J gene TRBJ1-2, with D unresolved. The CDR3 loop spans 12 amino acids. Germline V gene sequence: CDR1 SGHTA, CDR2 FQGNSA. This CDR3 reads CASSLSISSASF. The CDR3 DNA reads TGTGCCAGCAGCTTATCGATTAGTTCGGCCTCCTTC. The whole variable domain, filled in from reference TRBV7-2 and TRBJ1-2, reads GAGVSQSPSNKVTEKGKDVELRCDPISGHTALYWYRQSLGQGLEFLIYFQGNSAPDKSGLPSDRFSAERTGGSVSTLTIQRTQQEDSAVYLCASSLSISSASFGSGTRLTVV.

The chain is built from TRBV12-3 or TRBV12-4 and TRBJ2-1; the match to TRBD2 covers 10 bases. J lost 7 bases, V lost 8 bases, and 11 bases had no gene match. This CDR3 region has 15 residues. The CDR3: CASGPTGTSANEQFF. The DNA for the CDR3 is TGTGCCAGCGGACCCACCGGGACTAGCGCTAATGAGCAGTTCTTC.

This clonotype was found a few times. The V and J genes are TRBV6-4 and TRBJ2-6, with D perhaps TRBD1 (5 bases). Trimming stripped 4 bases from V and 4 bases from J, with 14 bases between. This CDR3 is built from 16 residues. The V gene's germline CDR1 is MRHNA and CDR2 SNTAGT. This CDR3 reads CASSGASGSGANVLTF. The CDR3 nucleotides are TGTGCCAGCAGTGGAGCCTCAGGGTCAGGGGCCAACGTCCTGACTTTC.

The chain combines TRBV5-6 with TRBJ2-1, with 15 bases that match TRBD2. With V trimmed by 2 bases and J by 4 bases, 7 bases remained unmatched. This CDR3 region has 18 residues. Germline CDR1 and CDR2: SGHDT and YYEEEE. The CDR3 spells CASSLPGLAGGRYNEQFF. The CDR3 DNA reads TGTGCCAGCAGCTTACCGGGACTAGCGGGAGGACGGTACAATGAGCAGTTCTTC.

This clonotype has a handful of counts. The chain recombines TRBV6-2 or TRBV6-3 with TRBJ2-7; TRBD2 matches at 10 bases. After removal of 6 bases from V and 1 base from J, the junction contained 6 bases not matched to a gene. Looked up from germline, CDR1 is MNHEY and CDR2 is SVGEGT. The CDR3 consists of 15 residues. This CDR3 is CASSPSGRGSYEQYF. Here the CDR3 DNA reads TGTGCCAGCAGCCCTAGCGGGAGAGGGTCCTACGAGCAGTACTTC.